This TCR beta chain was profiled in a study of T cells in Graves' hyperthyroidism and ophthalmopathy. RNA transcripts were the template for amplifying TCR beta CDR3 regions. The HTBI set primed first-round TCR CDR3 RT-PCR. TCRdb used MiXCR to reprocess the multiplex PCR reads, holding one entry per CDR3 protein. Of almost 500,000 distinct CDR3 sequences in the sample, 22% were seen once. Germline V CDR1 and CDR2: SEHNR, FQNEAQ (reference sequence). This CDR3 is 16 amino acids long. Trimming removed 4 bases at V and 3 bases at J, with 15 bases between. Ophthalmopathy in the patients scored at least 3 on Clinical Activity Score and at least 4 on NOSPECS grade, lasting under 3 months. Out of approximately 9.9 ml of fresh peripheral blood came the PBMCs.

V and J are TRBV7-9 and TRBJ2-2; D gene unclear. The specimen was blood. The receptor was derived from a woman in her seventies with Graves' ophthalmopathy. CDR3 residues: CASSSLGVVDTGELFF. CDR3 in DNA: TGTGCCAGCAGCTCCCTAGGTGTCGTGGACACCGGGGAGCTGTTTTTT.